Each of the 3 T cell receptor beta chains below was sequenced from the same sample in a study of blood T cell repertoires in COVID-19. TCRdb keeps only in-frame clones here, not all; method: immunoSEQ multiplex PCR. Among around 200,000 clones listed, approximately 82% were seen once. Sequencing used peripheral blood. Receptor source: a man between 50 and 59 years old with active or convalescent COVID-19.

The DNA of the CDR3 is TGTGCCAGCAGCCAAGCCTGGCGGGAGGTTCTTCAAGAGACCCAGTACTTC. Protein sequence: CASSQAWREVLQETQYF. The V gene is TRBV3-1 (or the pseudogene TRBV3-2), the J gene TRBJ2-5, with TRBD2 identical over 8 bases. Trimming removed 1 base from V and 2 bases from J; junction bases left unmatched: 9. The length of the CDR3 is 17 residues. The germline V gene encodes CDR1 LGHDT and CDR2 YNNKEL (reference sequence).

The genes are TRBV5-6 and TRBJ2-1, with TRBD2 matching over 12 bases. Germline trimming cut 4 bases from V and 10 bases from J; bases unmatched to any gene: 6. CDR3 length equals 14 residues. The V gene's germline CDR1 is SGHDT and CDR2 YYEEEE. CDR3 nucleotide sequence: TGTGCCAGCAGCCCCGGACTAGCGGGATTCGAGCAGTTCTTC. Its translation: CASSPGLAGFEQFF.

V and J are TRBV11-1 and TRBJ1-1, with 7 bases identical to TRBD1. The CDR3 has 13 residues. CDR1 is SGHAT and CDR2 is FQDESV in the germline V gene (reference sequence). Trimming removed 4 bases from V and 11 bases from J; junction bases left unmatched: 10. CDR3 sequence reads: CASSSPVGQAAFF. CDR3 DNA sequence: TGTGCCAGCAGCTCTCCGGTTGGACAGGCTGCTTTCTTT.